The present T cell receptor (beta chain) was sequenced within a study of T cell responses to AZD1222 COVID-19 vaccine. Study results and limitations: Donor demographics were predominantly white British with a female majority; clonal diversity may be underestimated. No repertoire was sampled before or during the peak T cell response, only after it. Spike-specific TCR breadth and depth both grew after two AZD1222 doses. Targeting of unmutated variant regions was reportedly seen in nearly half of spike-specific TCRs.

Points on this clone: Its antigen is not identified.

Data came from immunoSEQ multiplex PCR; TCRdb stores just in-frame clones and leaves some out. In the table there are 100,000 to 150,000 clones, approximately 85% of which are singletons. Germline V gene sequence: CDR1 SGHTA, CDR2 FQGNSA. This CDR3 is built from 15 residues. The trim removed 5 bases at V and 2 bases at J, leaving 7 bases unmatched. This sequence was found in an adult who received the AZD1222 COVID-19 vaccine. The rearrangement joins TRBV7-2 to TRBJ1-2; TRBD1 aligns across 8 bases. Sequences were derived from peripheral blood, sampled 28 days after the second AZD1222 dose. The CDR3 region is CASSTNRGINYGYTF. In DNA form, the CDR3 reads TGTGCCAGCAGCACCAACAGGGGGATCAACTATGGCTACACCTTC.